This TCR beta chain appears in the sequencing data of a study of blood T cell repertoires in COVID-19. Overall study context: Some COVID-19 samples were acute and others convalescent; all came from the United States, Italy and Spain.

Original data processing: It was from reference gene primer amplification that nucleated cell counts were estimated. TCRdb's table, derived via immunoSEQ multiplex PCR, lists solely in-frame clones and lacks some. V, J and clone size derive from that table, while D and trimming were established from the DNA sequence. The sample records about 140,000 clones, about 80% being singletons. The length of the CDR3 is 15 residues. V shed 4 bases and J shed 1 base, with 12 bases lying between them. The germline V gene encodes CDR1 SGHAT and CDR2 FQNNGV. The chain recombines TRBV11-2 with TRBJ2-3, with D perhaps TRBD2 (5 bases). This TCR was recovered from a human donor in a cohort sampled during active COVID-19. Sequenced material: peripheral blood. CDR3 in DNA: TGTGCCAGCAGCTATGGACTTTCCCGCACAGATACGCAGTATTTT. The encoded protein is CASSYGLSRTDTQYF.